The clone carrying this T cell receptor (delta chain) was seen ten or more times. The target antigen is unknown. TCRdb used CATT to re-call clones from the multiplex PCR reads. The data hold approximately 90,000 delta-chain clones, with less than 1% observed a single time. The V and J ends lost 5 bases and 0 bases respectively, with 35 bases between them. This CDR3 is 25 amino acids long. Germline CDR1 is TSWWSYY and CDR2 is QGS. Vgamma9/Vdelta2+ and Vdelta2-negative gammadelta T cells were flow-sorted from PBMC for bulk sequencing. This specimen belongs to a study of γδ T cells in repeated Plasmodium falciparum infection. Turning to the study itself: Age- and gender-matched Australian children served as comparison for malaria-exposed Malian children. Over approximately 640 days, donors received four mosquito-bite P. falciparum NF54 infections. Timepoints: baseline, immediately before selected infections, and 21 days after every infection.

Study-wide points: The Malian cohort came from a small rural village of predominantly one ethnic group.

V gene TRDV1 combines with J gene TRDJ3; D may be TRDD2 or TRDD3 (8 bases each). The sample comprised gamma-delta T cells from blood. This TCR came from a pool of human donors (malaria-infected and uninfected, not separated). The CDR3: CALGTTLLPTSGDRMSSWDTRQMFF. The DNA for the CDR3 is TGTGCTCTTGGGACTACCCTGCTTCCTACTTCGGGGGATAGGATGAGCTCCTGGGACACCCGACAGATGTTTTTC.